This T cell receptor (beta chain) emerged from a study of Tregs in tolerant kidney transplant recipients. Study conclusions and caveats: Changing PCR primers prevented nucleotide comparison between some patients' samples. The most relevant donor-specific Treg TCRbeta repertoire apparently came from expansion with activated donor B cells.

Using immunoSEQ multiplex PCR, the repertoire was profiled, and TCRdb retains in-frame clones only, with some absent. This sample's table has 30,000 or so clones. Concerning this clone: Its antigen is as yet unknown. Coverage ceases 3 residues before the CDR3 finishes, and the germline J gene fills in the end.

V lost 3 bases, J lost 10 bases, and 30 bases lay in between. The CDR3 consists of 19 residues. CDR1 and CDR2 from the germline V gene are KGHSH and LQKENI. Sequenced material: CD8+ T cells from blood, taken before the transplant. This rearrangement joins TRBV18 to TRBJ1-4; a possible D gene is TRBD1 (6 bases). The receptor was isolated from a human donor who received a combined kidney and bone marrow transplant. The CDR3 here is CASSPRPGTTEHLPRKLFF. Partial CDR3 DNA: TGTGCCAGCTCACCCCGTCCCGGGACAACGGAACACCTTCCGAGAAAA.